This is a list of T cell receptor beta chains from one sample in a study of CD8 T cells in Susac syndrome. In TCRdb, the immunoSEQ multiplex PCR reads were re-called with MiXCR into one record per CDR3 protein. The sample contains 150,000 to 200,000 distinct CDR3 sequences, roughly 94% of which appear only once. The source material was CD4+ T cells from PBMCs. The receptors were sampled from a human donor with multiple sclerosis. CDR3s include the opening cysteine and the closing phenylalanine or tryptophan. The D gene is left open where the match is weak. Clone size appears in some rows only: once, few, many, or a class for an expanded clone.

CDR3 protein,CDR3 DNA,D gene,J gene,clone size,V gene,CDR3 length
CASTSTTLVYGYTF,TGTGCCAGCACCTCAACGACCCTTGTCTATGGCTACACCTTC,-,TRBJ1-2,once,TRBV12-3/TRBV12-4,14
CASSLGQGRYEQYF,TGTGCCAGCAGCTTGGGGCAGGGTCGCTACGAGCAGTACTTC,-,TRBJ2-7,-,TRBV5-6,14
CASSFILDTDTQYF,TGTGCCAGCAGCTTTATCCTTGACACAGATACGCAGTATTTT,-,TRBJ2-3,once,TRBV11-2,14
CAWSGGRWGYTF,TGTGCCTGGAGTGGAGGGCGATGGGGCTACACCTTC,-,TRBJ1-2,-,TRBV30,12
CASSPISLAGNYEQYF,TGCGCCAGCAGCCCCATATCACTAGCGGGGAACTACGAGCAGTACTTC,TRBD2,TRBJ2-7,-,TRBV4-1,16
CASSFPENTIYF,TGTGCCAGCAGCTTCCCGGAAAACACCATATATTTT,-,TRBJ1-3,-,TRBV7-2,12
CAWSNGGPREQYF,TGTGCCTGGAGTAATGGGGGGCCCCGCGAGCAGTACTTC,-,TRBJ2-7,-,TRBV30,13
CASSGRDRGNTIYF,TGTGCCAGCAGCGGACGGGACAGAGGAAACACCATATATTTT,TRBD1,TRBJ1-3,-,TRBV3-1,14
CSVRTGINTGELFF,TGCAGCGTTCGGACAGGGATCAACACCGGGGAGCTGTTTTTT,TRBD1,TRBJ2-2,-,TRBV29-1,14
CAWSVTRTQGYTEAFF,TGTGCCTGGAGTGTCACCCGAACACAGGGTTACACTGAAGCTTTCTTT,-,TRBJ1-1,-,TRBV30,16
CASSSVTSGGRYNEQFF,TGTGCCAGCAGCTCCGTTACTAGCGGGGGCAGATACAATGAGCAGTTCTTC,TRBD2,TRBJ2-1,-,TRBV11-2,17
CASSPGHRRVTEAFF,TGTGCCAGCAGCCCGGGACACCGGAGAGTCACTGAAGCTTTCTTT,-,TRBJ1-1,-,TRBV7-8,15
CASSYNQALGFF,TGTGCCAGCAGTTACAATCAGGCCCTCGGTTTCTTT,-,TRBJ1-1,-,TRBV6-6,12
CASSPSTGGYTF,TGCGCCAGCAGCCCCTCGACAGGAGGCTACACCTTC,-,TRBJ1-2,-,TRBV4-3,12
CASSLIRRNSYNEQFF,TGTGCCAGCAGCTTGATACGGCGGAACTCCTACAATGAGCAGTTCTTC,-,TRBJ2-1,-,TRBV11-2,16
CASSVRTGTNEKLFF,TGTGCCAGCAGCGTAAGGACAGGAACTAATGAAAAACTGTTTTTT,TRBD1,TRBJ1-4,-,TRBV9,15
CASSLIRVGNQPQHF,TGTGCCAGCAGTTTAATCAGGGTCGGCAATCAGCCCCAGCATTTT,-,TRBJ1-5,-,TRBV28,15
CSAREPRGGNTEAFF,TGCAGTGCTAGAGAGCCTAGGGGGGGGAACACTGAAGCTTTCTTT,-,TRBJ1-1,-,TRBV20-1,15
CASSSLSGGPTDTQYF,TGTGCCAGCTCGTCACTTAGTGGCGGGCCCACAGATACGCAGTATTTT,-,TRBJ2-3,-,TRBV18,16
CASSFMGQGDNEQFF,TGTGCCAGCAGCTTTATGGGGCAGGGGGACAATGAGCAGTTCTTC,TRBD1,TRBJ2-1,-,TRBV7-3,15